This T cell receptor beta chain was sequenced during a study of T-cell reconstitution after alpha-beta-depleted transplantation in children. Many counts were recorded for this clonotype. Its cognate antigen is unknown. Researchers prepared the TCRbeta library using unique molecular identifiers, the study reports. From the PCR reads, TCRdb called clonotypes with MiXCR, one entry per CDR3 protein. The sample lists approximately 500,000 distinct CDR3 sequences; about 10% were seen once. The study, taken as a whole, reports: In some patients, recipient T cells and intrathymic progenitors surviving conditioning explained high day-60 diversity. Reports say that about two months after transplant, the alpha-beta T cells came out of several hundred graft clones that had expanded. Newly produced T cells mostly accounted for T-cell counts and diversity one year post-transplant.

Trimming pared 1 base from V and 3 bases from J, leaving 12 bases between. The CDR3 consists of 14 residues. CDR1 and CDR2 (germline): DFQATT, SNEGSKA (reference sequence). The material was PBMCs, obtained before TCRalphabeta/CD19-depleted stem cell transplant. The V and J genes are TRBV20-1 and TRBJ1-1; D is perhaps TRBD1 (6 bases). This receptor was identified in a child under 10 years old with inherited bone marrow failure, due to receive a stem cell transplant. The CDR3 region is CSARVPGAYTEAFF. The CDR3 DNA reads TGCAGTGCTAGAGTGCCGGGGGCTTACACTGAAGCTTTCTTT.